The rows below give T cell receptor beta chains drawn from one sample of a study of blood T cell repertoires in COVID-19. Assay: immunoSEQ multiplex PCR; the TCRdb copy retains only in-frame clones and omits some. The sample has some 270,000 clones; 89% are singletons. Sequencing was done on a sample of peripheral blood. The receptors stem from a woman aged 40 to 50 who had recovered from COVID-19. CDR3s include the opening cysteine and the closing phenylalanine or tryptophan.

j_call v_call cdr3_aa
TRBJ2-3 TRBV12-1 CASSSMTSGRADTQYF
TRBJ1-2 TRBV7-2 CASSFSDRLGYTF
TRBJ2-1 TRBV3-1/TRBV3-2 CASSQDRGNEQFF
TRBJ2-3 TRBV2 CASMTGTGRGTQYF
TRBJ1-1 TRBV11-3 CASSLNINTVAFF
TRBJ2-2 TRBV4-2 CASSQDLEGTGELFF
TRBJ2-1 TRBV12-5 CASTPPWASGSRPGEQFF
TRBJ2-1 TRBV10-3 CAISEQGVYNEQFF
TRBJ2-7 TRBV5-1 CASSLGDREGQYF
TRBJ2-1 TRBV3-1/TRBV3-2 CASSLLYNEQFF
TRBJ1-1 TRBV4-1 CASSPGQGTGYRLDTEAFF
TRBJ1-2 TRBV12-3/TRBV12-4 CASSLGGLGYTF
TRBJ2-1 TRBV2 CAGGTSSYNEQFF
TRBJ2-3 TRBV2 CASSAPGLASTDTQYF
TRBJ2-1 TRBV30 CAWSVHRGAAYNEQFF
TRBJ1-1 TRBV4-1 CASSQRGGQGATEAFF
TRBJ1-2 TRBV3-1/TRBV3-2 CASSQEEGENTF
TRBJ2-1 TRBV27 CASSFRASGSWNEQFF
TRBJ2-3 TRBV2 CASNNRGADTQYF
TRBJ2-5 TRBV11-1 CASSPKQGEGTQYF
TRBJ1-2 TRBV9 CASSGRTGPYGYTF
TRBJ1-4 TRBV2 CASSGQGVATNEKLFF
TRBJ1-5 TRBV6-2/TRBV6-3 CASSPDRSPPSNQPQHF
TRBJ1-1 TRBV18 CASSLRQEETEAFF
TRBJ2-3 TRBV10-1 CASSDISGTGSTDTQYF
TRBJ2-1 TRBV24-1 CATSPAESSYNEQFF
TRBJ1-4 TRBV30 CAWRGGIWDREKLFF
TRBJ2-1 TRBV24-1 CATSGGTKREQFF
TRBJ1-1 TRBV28 CASSFHEGMNTEAFF
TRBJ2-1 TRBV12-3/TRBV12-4 CATLGSHNEQFF
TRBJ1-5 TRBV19 CASSMEGAEPQHF
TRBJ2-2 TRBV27 CASSSSVGTGELFF
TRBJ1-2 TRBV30 CALAPGYTF